The 12 T cell receptor beta chains given below trace back to one sample, sequenced in a study of yellow fever vaccine responses in identical twins. TCRdb independently ran MiXCR on the RT-PCR reads; one entry per CDR3 protein. The sample records about 600 distinct CDR3 sequences, almost 80% being singletons. The sequencing used T cells from blood (PBMCs), unsorted or a sorted subset (not recorded which), collected before or after yellow fever vaccination (not recorded which). All receptors come from a female donor who received the yellow fever vaccine.

The chain employs TRBV11-3 and TRBJ1-5; D gene unclear. V lost 4 bases and J lost 6, with 7 bases in between. The CDR3 runs 12 residues. Germline V gene sequence: CDR1 SGHNT, CDR2 YENEEA. The CDR3 DNA follows: TGTGCCAGCAGCTACCTTTCTCAGCCCCAGCATTTT. Its translation: CASSYLSQPQHF. The whole variable domain, remainder taken from reference TRBV11-3 and TRBJ1-5, is EAGVVQSPRYKIIEKKQPVAFWCNPISGHNTLYWYLQNLGQGPELLIRYENEEAVDDSQLPKDRFSAERLKGVDSTLKIQPAELGDSAVYLCASSYLSQPQHFGDGTRLSIL.

In DNA, the CDR3 is TGCGCCAGCAGCCAAGAGGGCAGCGGTTCCTATGGCTACACCTTC. Residues: CASSQEGSGSYGYTF. The gene calls are TRBV4-1 and TRBJ1-2, with D uncertain. This CDR3 is 15 amino acids long. V lost 0 bases to trimming and J lost 4 bases, with 12 bases between them. The V gene's germline CDR1 is MGHRA and CDR2 YSYEKL.

Concerning this clonotype: Mismatch with germline at one junction end may stem from a read error. The rearrangement uses TRBV5-5 and TRBJ1-1; D not certain. Germline V gene sequence: CDR1 SGHKS, CDR2 YYEKEE (reference sequence). There are 15 residues in the CDR3. The CDR3 bases are TGTGCCAGCAGCCCCTGGGCGGGTCTGCTTGTGGAAGCTTCCTTT. Translation gives CASSPWAGLLVEASF.

The chain combines TRBV12-3 or TRBV12-4 with TRBJ1-1, with 8 nucleotides matching TRBD1. V shed 5 bases, J shed 1 base, and the junction held 3 bases outside the gene matches. The CDR3 has 14 residues. This CDR3 reads CASSRTGRNTEAFF. The CDR3 nucleotides read TGTGCCAGCAGTCGGACAGGGAGGAACACTGAAGCTTTCTTT.

CDR3 sequence: CASSDDRAETQYF. The CDR3 nucleotides are TGTGCCAGCAGCGATGACAGGGCAGAGACCCAGTACTTC. The chain employs TRBV9 and TRBJ2-5; 7 bases map to TRBD1. The V and J ends lost 3 bases and 4 bases, in that order; junction bases with no gene match: 3. The CDR3 consists of 13 residues. The germline V gene has CDR1 SGDLS and CDR2 YYNGEE.

This clonotype has a single count. J is TRBJ1-1 and V is TRBV7-2; TRBD1 matches at 7 bases. Germline V CDR1 and CDR2: SGHTA, FQGNSA. The junction had 10 bases not matched to a gene; V was cut back by 5 bases and J by 10 bases. The CDR3 totals 13 residues. The CDR3, as DNA: TGTGCCAGCAGCCCCCGACAGGGCTTGGGAGCTTTCTTT. This codes for CASSPRQGLGAFF.

The genes are TRBV4-1 and TRBJ2-7, with TRBD2 matching 7 bases. The V gene end was trimmed by 4 bases and the J gene end by 4 bases; junction bases not matched to a gene: 13. Germline lookup yields CDR1 MGHRA and CDR2 YSYEKL. The CDR3 length is 16 residues. The CDR3, as DNA: TGCGCCAGCAGCCCAGGGTGGGGCGGGAGTCTGTACGAGCAGTACTTC. Its protein is CASSPGWGGSLYEQYF.

Remarks on this clonotype: One end of the junction fails to match germline, which may point to a read error. This chain uses TRBV10-1 with TRBJ1-2; D gene unclear. The CDR3 spans 11 residues. CDR1 is WNHNN and CDR2 is SYGVQD in the germline V gene (reference sequence). In nucleotides, the CDR3 is TGCGCCAGCAGTGAGGAAGGCAGCCCTGGCTTC. Encoded protein: CASSEEGSPGF.

The chain links TRBV18 to TRBJ2-7; D assignment may be TRBD1 or TRBD2 (5 bases each). V lost 3 bases and J 7 bases, leaving 13 bases between the germline ends. From germline, CDR1 is KGHSH and CDR2 LQKENI. The CDR3 runs to 13 residues. For the CDR3, the DNA is TGTGCCAGCTCACCTTGGGGGTCCGGGGAGCAGTACGTC. Its translation is CASSPWGSGEQYV.

This chain joins TRBV24-1 and TRBJ2-5; D is possibly TRBD2 (5 bases). The CDR3 extends over 13 amino acids. Germline values: CDR1 KGHDR, CDR2 SFDVKD. V was trimmed by 9 bases and J by 5 bases, leaving 15 bases between them. CDR3: CATSSYGEETQYF. As DNA, the CDR3 is TGTGCCACCTCGTCCTACGGGGAGGAGACCCAGTACTTC.

The V gene is TRBV5-4, the J gene TRBJ2-2, with 10 bases lining up with TRBD2. The CDR3 covers 17 residues. Germline CDR1 SGHNT, CDR2 YYREEE (reference sequence). Trimming at V came to 1 base and at J to 4 bases, leaving 7 bases not matched to a gene. CDR3 sequence: CASSLTGTSAFTGELFF. The CDR3 DNA follows: TGTGCCAGCAGCTTGACCGGGACTAGCGCTTTCACCGGGGAGCTGTTTTTT.

The chain joins TRBV7-9 to TRBJ2-2, with D possibly TRBD1 on 6 matching bases. Per the germline V gene, CDR1 is SEHNR and CDR2 is FQNEAQ (reference sequence). V was cut by 5 bases and J by 0 bases, with 10 bases left in between. This CDR3 contains 15 residues. CDR3 protein: CASSPGQTNTGELFF. In DNA, the CDR3 is TGTGCCAGCAGCCCAGGACAGACGAACACCGGGGAGCTGTTTTTT.